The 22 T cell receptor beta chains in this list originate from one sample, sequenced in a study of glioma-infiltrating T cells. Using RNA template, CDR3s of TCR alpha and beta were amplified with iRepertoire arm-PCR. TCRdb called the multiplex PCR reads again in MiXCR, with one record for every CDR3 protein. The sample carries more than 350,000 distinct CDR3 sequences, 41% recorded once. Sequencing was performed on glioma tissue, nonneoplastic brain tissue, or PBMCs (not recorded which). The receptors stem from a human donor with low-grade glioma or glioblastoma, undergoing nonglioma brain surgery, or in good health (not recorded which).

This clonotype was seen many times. The CDR3 DNA is TGTGCCACCAGCAGTGCAGATACGCAGTATTTT. Translated, it gives CATSSADTQYF. The J gene is TRBJ2-3, the V gene TRBV15; D gene unclear. Trimming removed 3 bases at V and 4 bases at J, with 2 bases between. Germline CDR1 and CDR2: LNHNV and YYDKDF (reference sequence). CDR3 length: 11 amino acids.

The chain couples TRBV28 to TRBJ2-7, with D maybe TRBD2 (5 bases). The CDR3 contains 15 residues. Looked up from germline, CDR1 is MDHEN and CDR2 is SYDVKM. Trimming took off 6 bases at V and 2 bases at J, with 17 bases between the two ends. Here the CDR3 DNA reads TGTGCCAGCAGGGAACCCGGGATAGGGACCTACGAGCAGTACTTC. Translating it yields CASREPGIGTYEQYF.

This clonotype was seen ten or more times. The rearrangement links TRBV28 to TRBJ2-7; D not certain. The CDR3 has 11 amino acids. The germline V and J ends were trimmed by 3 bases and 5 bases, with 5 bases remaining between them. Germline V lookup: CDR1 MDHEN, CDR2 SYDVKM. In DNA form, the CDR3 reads TGTGCCAGCAGTTTGGTGGACGAGCAGTACTTC. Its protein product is CASSLVDEQYF.

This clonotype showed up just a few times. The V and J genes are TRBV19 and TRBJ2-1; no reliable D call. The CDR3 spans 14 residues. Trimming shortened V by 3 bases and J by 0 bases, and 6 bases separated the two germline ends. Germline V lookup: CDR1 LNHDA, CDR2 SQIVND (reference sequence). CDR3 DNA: TGTGCCAGTAGTATCGGCAACTCCTACAATGAGCAGTTCTTC. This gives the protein CASSIGNSYNEQFF.

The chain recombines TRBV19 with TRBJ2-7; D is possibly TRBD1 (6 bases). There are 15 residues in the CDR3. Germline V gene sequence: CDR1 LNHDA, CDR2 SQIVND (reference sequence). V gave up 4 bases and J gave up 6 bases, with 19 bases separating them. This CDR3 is CASSNSGQSIGEQYF. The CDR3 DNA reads TGTGCCAGTAGTAACTCAGGACAGTCAATCGGCGAGCAGTACTTC.

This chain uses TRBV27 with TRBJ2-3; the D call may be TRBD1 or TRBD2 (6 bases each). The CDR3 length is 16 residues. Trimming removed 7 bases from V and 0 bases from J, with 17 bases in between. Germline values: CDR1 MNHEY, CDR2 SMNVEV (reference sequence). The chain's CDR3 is CASNLAGHTSTDTQYF. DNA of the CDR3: TGTGCCAGCAACCTGGCGGGACATACTAGCACAGATACGCAGTATTTT.

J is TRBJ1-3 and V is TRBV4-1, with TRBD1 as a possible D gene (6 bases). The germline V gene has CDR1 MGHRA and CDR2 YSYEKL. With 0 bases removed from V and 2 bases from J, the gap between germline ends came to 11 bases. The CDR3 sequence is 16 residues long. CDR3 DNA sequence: TGCGCCAGCAGCCAAGATAAGGCAGGGGCTGGAAACACCATATATTTT. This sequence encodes CASSQDKAGAGNTIYF.

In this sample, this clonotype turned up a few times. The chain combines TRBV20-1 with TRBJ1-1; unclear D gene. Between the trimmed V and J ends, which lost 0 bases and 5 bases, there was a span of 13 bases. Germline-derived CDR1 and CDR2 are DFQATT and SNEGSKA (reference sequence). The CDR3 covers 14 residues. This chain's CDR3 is CSARDPGGTTEAFF. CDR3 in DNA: TGCAGTGCTAGAGACCCGGGAGGAACTACTGAAGCTTTCTTT.

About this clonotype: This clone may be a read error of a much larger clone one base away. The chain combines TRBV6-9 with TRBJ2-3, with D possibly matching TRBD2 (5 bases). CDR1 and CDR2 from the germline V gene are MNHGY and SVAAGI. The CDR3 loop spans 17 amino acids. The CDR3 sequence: CASSYQPRHSSTDAQYF. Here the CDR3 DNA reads TGTGCCAGCAGTTACCAGCCCCGTCATTCTAGCACAGATGCGCAGTATTTT.

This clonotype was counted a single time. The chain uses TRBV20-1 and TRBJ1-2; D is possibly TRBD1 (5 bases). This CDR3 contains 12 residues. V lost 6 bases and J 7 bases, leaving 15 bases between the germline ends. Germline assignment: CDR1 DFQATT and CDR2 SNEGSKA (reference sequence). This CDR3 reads CSATGLTGGYTF. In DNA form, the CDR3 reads TGCAGTGCAACGGGACTTACGGGTGGCTACACCTTC.

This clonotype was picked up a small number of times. CDR3 residues: CSARGGSHEQYF. DNA for the CDR3: TGCAGTGCCCGTGGAGGTTCTCACGAGCAGTACTTC. This chain connects TRBV20-1 to TRBJ2-7; TRBD2 is a possible D gene (5 bases). The germline gives CDR1 DFQATT, CDR2 SNEGSKA (reference sequence). V dropped 6 bases and J dropped 5 bases, with 14 bases sitting between them. This CDR3 has 12 residues.

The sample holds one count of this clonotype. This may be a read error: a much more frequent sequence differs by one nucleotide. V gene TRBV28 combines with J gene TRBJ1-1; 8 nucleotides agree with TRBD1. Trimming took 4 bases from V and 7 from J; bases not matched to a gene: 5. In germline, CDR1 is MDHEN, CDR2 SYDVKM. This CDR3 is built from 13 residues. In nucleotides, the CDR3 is TGTGCCAGCAGTTGGGGGACAGGCCATGAAGCTTTCTTT. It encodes CASSWGTGHEAFF.

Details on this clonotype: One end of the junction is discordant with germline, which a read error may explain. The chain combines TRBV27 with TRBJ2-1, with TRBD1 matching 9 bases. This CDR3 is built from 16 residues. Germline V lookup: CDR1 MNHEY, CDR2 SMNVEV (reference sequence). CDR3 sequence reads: CAISESRTGAGNEQFF. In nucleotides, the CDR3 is TGTGCCATCAGTGAGTCCCGGACAGGGGCTGGGAATGAGCAGTTCTTC.

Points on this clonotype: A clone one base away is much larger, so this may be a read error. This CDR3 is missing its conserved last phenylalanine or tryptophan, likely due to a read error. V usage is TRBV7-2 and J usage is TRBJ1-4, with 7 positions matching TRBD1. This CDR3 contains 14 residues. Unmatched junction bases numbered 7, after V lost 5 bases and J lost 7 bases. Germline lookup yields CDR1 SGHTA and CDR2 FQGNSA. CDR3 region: CASSDRVRGEKLFL. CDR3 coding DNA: TGTGCCAGCAGCGACAGGGTCAGGGGTGAAAAACTGTTTCTT.

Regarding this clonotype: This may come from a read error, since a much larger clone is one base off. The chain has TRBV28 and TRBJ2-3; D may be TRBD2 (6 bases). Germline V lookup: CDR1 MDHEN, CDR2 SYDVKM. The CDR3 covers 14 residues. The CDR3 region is CAINRESGADTRYF. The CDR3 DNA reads TGTGCCATAAACCGGGAGAGTGGGGCAGATACGCGGTATTTT.

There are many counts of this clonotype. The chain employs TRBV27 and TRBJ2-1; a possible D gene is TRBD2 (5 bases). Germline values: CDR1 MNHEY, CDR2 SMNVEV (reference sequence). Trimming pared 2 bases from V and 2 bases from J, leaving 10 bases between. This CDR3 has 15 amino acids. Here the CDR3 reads CASSLEGRPYNEQFF. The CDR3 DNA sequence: TGTGCCAGCAGTTTAGAGGGTAGGCCCTACAATGAGCAGTTCTTC.

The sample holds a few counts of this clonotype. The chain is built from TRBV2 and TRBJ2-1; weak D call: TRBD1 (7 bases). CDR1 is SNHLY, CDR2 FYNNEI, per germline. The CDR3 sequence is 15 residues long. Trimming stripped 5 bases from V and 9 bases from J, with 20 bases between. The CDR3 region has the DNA TGTGCCAGCAGTTTAGGCAGGGGGGATGAATTTGAGCAGTTCTTC. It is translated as CASSLGRGDEFEQFF.

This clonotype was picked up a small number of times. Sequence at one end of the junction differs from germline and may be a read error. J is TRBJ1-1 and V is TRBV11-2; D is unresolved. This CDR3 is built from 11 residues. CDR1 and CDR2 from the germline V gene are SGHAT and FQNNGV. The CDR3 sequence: CASSIDTEAFF. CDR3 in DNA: TGTGCCAGCAGCATAGACACTGAAGCTTTCTTT.

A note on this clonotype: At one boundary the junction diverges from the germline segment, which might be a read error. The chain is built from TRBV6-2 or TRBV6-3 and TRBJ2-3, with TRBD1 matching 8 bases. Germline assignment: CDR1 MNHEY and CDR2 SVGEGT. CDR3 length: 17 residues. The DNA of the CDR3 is TGTGCCATCAGTGAGCTGGGGCGGACAGGGACGGGAGATACGCAGTATTTT. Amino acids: CAISELGRTGTGDTQYF.

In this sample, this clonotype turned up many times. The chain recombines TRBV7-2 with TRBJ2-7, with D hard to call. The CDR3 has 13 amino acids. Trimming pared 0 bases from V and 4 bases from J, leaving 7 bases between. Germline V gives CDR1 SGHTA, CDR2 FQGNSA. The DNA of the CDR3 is TGTGCCAGCAGCTTAGCGGCGCGTTACGAGCAGTACTTC. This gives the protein CASSLAARYEQYF.

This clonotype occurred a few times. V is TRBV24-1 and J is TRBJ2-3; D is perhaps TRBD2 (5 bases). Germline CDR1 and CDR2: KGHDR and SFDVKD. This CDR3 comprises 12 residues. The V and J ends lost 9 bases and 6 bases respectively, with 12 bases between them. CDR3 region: CATSIRGDTQYF. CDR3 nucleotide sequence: TGTGCCACCTCCATTCGCGGGGATACGCAGTATTTT.

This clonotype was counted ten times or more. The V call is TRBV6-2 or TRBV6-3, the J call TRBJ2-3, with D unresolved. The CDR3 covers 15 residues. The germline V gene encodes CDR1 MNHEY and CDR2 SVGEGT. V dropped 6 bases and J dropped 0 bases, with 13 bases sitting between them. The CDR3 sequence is CASSPGRSSTDTQYF. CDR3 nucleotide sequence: TGTGCCAGCAGCCCTGGGCGGTCTAGCACAGATACGCAGTATTTT.